What follows are 32 T cell receptor beta chains derived from one specimen sequenced in a study of blood T cell repertoires in COVID-19. The repertoire was sequenced with immunoSEQ multiplex PCR; TCRdb's copy has only in-frame clones and lacks some. The sample has more than 85,000 clones; 85% to 90% are singletons. The specimen sequenced was peripheral blood. These receptor sequences come from a human donor in a cohort sampled during active COVID-19.

The rearrangement uses TRBV21-1 and TRBJ1-2. TRBV21-1 is a listed pseudogene. This CDR3 spans 14 amino acids. CDR3 loop: CASVGGKSNYGYTF. CDR3 sequence (DNA): TGTGCCAGCGTAGGCGGAAAATCTAACTATGGCTACACCTTC.

The rearrangement links TRBV7-9 to TRBJ2-5; TRBD2 aligns across 9 bases. V was pared by 3 bases and J by 3 bases, with 14 bases of the junction left unmatched. CDR1 is SEHNR and CDR2 is FQNEAQ in the germline V gene (reference sequence). This CDR3 is 18 amino acids long. CDR3 loop: CASSLGSGRLIFKETQYF. In DNA, the CDR3 is TGTGCCAGCAGCTTGGGTAGCGGGAGATTAATTTTCAAAGAGACCCAGTACTTC.

The CDR3 bases are TGTGCCAGCAGTGACGGGTTACCTGGAGGAAACACCATATATTTT. Encoded protein: CASSDGLPGGNTIYF. This chain connects TRBV6-1 to TRBJ1-3; D gene ambiguous. The germline CDR1 and CDR2 sequences are MNHNS and SASEGT. There are 15 residues in the CDR3. V was trimmed by 3 bases and J by 4 bases, leaving 13 bases between them.

CDR3 sequence (DNA): TGTGCCAGCAGCTTAACCCAGCGCTCCACCGGGGAGCTGTTTTTT. It specifies CASSLTQRSTGELFF. J is TRBJ2-2 and V is TRBV11-2; D remains ambiguous. Germline CDR1 is SGHAT and CDR2 is FQNNGV. V was trimmed by 2 bases and J by 4 bases, leaving 11 bases between them. The CDR3 totals 15 residues. Drawing the rest from reference TRBV11-2 and TRBJ2-2, the complete variable domain is EAGVAQSPRYKIIEKRQSVAFWCNPISGHATLYWYQQILGQGPKLLIQFQNNGVVDDSQLPKDRFSAERLKGVDSTLKIQPAKLEDSAVYLCASSLTQRSTGELFFGEGSRLTVL.

This rearrangement joins TRBV2 to TRBJ2-4, with a weak D call TRBD2 (5 bases). V lost 4 bases and J 0 bases, leaving 19 bases between the germline ends. Germline CDR1 reads SNHLY; CDR2 reads FYNNEI. The CDR3 consists of 18 residues. The CDR3 sequence is CASSVGVTRALAKNIQYF. CDR3 nucleotides: TGTGCCAGCAGTGTAGGAGTAACTAGGGCTCTAGCCAAAAACATTCAGTACTTC.

This chain uses TRBV18 with TRBJ1-2, with D unresolved. V was shortened by 4 bases and J by 4 bases, with 10 bases between the two germline ends. This CDR3 contains 13 residues. In germline, CDR1 is KGHSH, CDR2 LQKENI. CDR3 bases: TGTGCCAGCTCACTAGACAAAGGCTATGGCTACACCTTC. Protein product: CASSLDKGYGYTF.

The rearrangement links TRBV15 to TRBJ2-5; 9 nucleotides match TRBD2. The V gene end was trimmed by 4 bases and the J gene end by 10 bases; junction bases not matched to a gene: 13. CDR1 and CDR2 (germline): LNHNV, YYDKDF (reference sequence). There are 15 residues in the CDR3. CDR3 protein: CATSKIGGGVQGQYF. CDR3 bases: TGTGCCACCAGCAAAATCGGCGGGGGGGTACAAGGCCAGTACTTC.

V gene TRBV5-1 combines with J gene TRBJ1-1; 7 nucleotides align to TRBD1. This CDR3 has 15 amino acids. The germline CDR1 and CDR2 sequences are SGHRS and YFSETQ. V shed 4 bases, J shed 1 base, and the junction held 7 bases outside the gene matches. The CDR3 DNA reads TGCGCCAGCAGCGGATACAGGGGAAGGAACACTGAAGCTTTCTTT. It is translated as CASSGYRGRNTEAFF.

V is TRBV7-3 and J is TRBJ2-2; TRBD2 aligns across 7 bases. The CDR3 contains 15 residues. V trimming: 4 bases; J trimming: 3 bases; junction bases outside the gene matches: 5. CDR1 is SGHTA and CDR2 is FQGTGA in the germline V gene. The CDR3 loop reads CASSWEGADTGELFF. CDR3 DNA sequence: TGTGCCAGCAGCTGGGAGGGAGCGGACACCGGGGAGCTGTTTTTT.

The chain uses TRBV28 and TRBJ2-7, with 8 bases lining up with TRBD1. This CDR3 is 15 amino acids long. The V and J ends lost 6 bases and 3 bases, in that order; junction bases with no gene match: 10. Germline V gene data show CDR1 as MDHEN and CDR2 as SYDVKM. The DNA of the CDR3 is TGTGCCAGCAGGCAAGGACAGGGAAATATCTACGAGCAGTACTTC. As protein: CASRQGQGNIYEQYF.

The chain has TRBV7-2 and TRBJ2-1; TRBD1 agrees at 9 bases. This CDR3 region has 15 residues. The germline V gene has CDR1 SGHTA and CDR2 FQGNSA. V trimming: 7 bases; J trimming: 4 bases; junction bases outside the gene matches: 8. CDR3 sequence (DNA): TGTGCCAGCAACCGGGACAGGGCGGTTTACAATGAGCAGTTCTTC. Residues: CASNRDRAVYNEQFF.

The chain recombines TRBV3-1 (or the pseudogene TRBV3-2) with TRBJ1-2; 9 bases agree with TRBD1. The CDR3 length is 18 residues. Germline V CDR1 and CDR2: LGHDT, YNNKEL (reference sequence). Trimming took 6 bases from V and 1 from J; bases not matched to a gene: 15. CDR3 sequence: CASRRLIGRQGVNYGYTF. The CDR3 DNA reads as TGTGCCAGCAGACGATTAATCGGTAGACAGGGGGTTAACTATGGCTACACCTTC.

This chain links TRBV6-5 with TRBJ1-1; TRBD1 matches at 8 bases. This CDR3 is built from 16 residues. From germline, CDR1 is MNHEY and CDR2 SVGAGI. V trimming: 4 bases; J trimming: 5 bases; junction bases outside the gene matches: 12. The DNA of the CDR3 is TGTGCCAGCAGTTCCTCTCCGACAGGGGTTCGGACTGAAGCTTTCTTT. This gives the protein CASSSSPTGVRTEAFF.

The count of this clone is one. The V call is TRBV9, the J call TRBJ2-2; D gene uncertain. V lost 1 base to trimming and J lost 6 bases, with 10 bases between them. Germline CDR1 and CDR2: SGDLS and YYNGEE. This CDR3 spans 14 amino acids. CDR3 sequence (DNA): TGTGCCAGCAGCGTATTGATGAGCGCCGGGGAGCTGTTTTTT. Translating it yields CASSVLMSAGELFF.

J is TRBJ2-2 and V is TRBV6-5; perhaps TRBD1 as D (6 bases). The CDR3 is 15 residues long. The germline V and J ends were trimmed by 4 bases and 1 base, with 10 bases remaining between them. Germline-derived CDR1 and CDR2 are MNHEY and SVGAGI. The DNA of the CDR3 is TGTGCCAGCAGTTGGACGGACAGGAACACCGGGGAGCTGTTTTTT. This translates into CASSWTDRNTGELFF.

The chain couples TRBV7-8 to TRBJ1-5; 7 positions match TRBD1. In germline, CDR1 is SGHVS, CDR2 FQNEAQ. CDR3 length: 19 amino acids. V lost 5 bases to trimming and J lost 5 bases; unmatched junction nucleotides: 21. The CDR3 spells CASSPPNAAGGVEHQPQHF. CDR3 in DNA: TGTGCCAGCAGCCCCCCTAACGCGGCAGGGGGAGTGGAACATCAGCCCCAGCATTTT.

J is TRBJ1-1 and V is TRBV27, with 7 bases fitting TRBD1. CDR1 is MNHEY and CDR2 is SMNVEV in the germline V gene (reference sequence). Losses at the gene ends were 6 bases for V and 5 bases for J; bases not matched to a gene: 9. The CDR3 is 14 amino acids. The CDR3 DNA follows: TGTGCCAGCAGGGAAAGACAGGGAAGGACTGAAGCTTTCTTT. It is translated as CASRERQGRTEAFF.

As concerns this clone: One junction end does not reproduce the germline sequence, and a read error may be involved. This rearrangement joins TRBV13 to TRBJ1-2; D not certain. Per germline, CDR1 PRHDT and CDR2 FYEKMQ (reference sequence). The CDR3 spans 12 residues. CDR3 coding DNA: TGTGCCAGCAGCCGAAATGAACGTCCGGTCGGCTTC. Its translation is CASSRNERPVGF.

The V and J genes are TRBV20-1 and TRBJ2-5; unclear D gene. The CDR3 is 10 amino acids. CDR1 is DFQATT, CDR2 SNEGSKA, per germline (reference sequence). Trimming shortened V by 3 bases and J by 4 bases, and 3 bases separated the two germline ends. The DNA for the CDR3 is TGCAGTGCTAGCGGAGAGACCCAGTACTTC. It encodes CSASGETQYF.

The chain couples TRBV7-3 to TRBJ2-1; 9 nucleotides match TRBD2. CDR3 length equals 14 residues. The trim removed 5 bases at V and 4 bases at J, leaving 3 bases unmatched. CDR1 and CDR2 (germline): SGHTA, FQGTGA. CDR3 loop: CASSPSGDYNEQFF. CDR3 nucleotides: TGTGCCAGCAGCCCTAGCGGGGATTACAATGAGCAGTTCTTC.

This chain joins TRBV3-1 (or the pseudogene TRBV3-2) and TRBJ2-2; a possible D gene is TRBD2 (6 bases). Trimming shortened V by 4 bases and J by 7 bases, and 19 bases separated the two germline ends. CDR1 is LGHDT, CDR2 YNNKEL, per germline (reference sequence). The CDR3 consists of 16 residues. Here the CDR3 reads CASSRLGSRGGGELFF. The CDR3 nucleotides are TGTGCCAGCAGCCGTCTCGGGAGTCGGGGAGGCGGGGAGCTGTTTTTT.

This chain joins TRBV5-6 and TRBJ2-5; D might be TRBD1 (6 bases). The CDR3 sequence is 13 residues long. Germline V gene data show CDR1 as SGHDT and CDR2 as YYEEEE. V lost 3 bases and J 7 bases, leaving 13 bases between the germline ends. This CDR3 is CASSSYRVPTQYF. CDR3 nucleotides: TGTGCCAGCAGCTCCTACAGGGTGCCGACCCAGTACTTC.

A word on this clone: The same CDR3 can be traced to other DNA sequences in this sample. V is TRBV6-6 and J is TRBJ1-1; no firm D call. CDR1 and CDR2 (germline): MNHNY, SVGAGI (reference sequence). This CDR3 region has 14 residues. The ends were cut back, 2 bases at V and 1 base at J, with 8 bases in the middle. The DNA for the CDR3 is TGTGCCAGCAGTTACAGTGCCGGGAACACTGAAGCTTTCTTT. Amino acid sequence: CASSYSAGNTEAFF.

This chain uses TRBV6-4 with TRBJ1-2; TRBD1 matches 8 bases. Unmatched junction bases numbered 5, after V lost 6 bases and J lost 5 bases. This CDR3 has 13 residues. Germline V CDR1 and CDR2: MRHNA, SNTAGT. The CDR3 DNA is TGTGCCAGCAGCCAGGGGGCGGGATATGGCTACACCTTC. Amino acids: CASSQGAGYGYTF.

This chain joins TRBV11-2 and TRBJ2-7; TRBD2 matches 7 bases. J was trimmed by 0 bases and V by 7 bases; bases with no gene match: 3. This CDR3 contains 13 residues. Germline CDR1 is SGHAT and CDR2 is FQNNGV. The CDR3 sequence: CASTSGISYEQYF. The CDR3 DNA reads as TGTGCCAGCACTAGCGGAATCTCCTACGAGCAGTACTTC.

The V and J genes are TRBV6-5 and TRBJ1-1, with 11 bases identical to TRBD1. From germline, CDR1 is MNHEY and CDR2 SVGAGI. This CDR3 spans 14 amino acids. V was pared by 6 bases and J by 5 bases, with 5 bases of the junction left unmatched. In DNA, the CDR3 is TGTGCCAGCAGCTTGGGACAGGGGGTGACTGAAGCTTTCTTT. Translating it yields CASSLGQGVTEAFF.

V is TRBV25-1 and J is TRBJ1-1; 9 bases agree with TRBD1. With V trimmed by 6 bases and J by 8 bases, 7 bases remained unmatched. CDR1 MGHDK and CDR2 SYGVNS come from the germline V gene. The CDR3 is 13 residues long. In DNA form, the CDR3 reads TGTGCCAGCAGAAGGACAGGGGTTATGGAAGCTTTCTTT. Amino acids: CASRRTGVMEAFF.

J is TRBJ2-5 and V is TRBV3-1 (or the pseudogene TRBV3-2), with unresolved D. The germline V and J ends were trimmed by 1 base and 4 bases, with 4 bases remaining between them. Germline V gene lookup returns CDR1 LGHDT and CDR2 YNNKEL (reference sequence). This CDR3 is 12 amino acids long. CDR3 nucleotide sequence: TGTGCCAGCAGCCAAGTCGGAGAGACCCAGTACTTC. It codes for CASSQVGETQYF.

The count of this clone is one. This rearrangement joins TRBV7-6 to TRBJ1-1; D unclear. This CDR3 comprises 15 residues. Trimming took 5 bases from V and 4 from J, leaving 17 bases between them. Germline CDR1 is SGHVS and CDR2 is FNYEAQ. CDR3: CASSLKRAGGTEAFF. CDR3 coding DNA: TGTGCCAGCAGCCTCAAGAGGGCAGGTGGCACTGAAGCTTTCTTT.

The gene calls are TRBV5-1 and TRBJ1-2; no definite D call. The length of the CDR3 is 12 residues. V lost 1 base and J lost 2, with 3 bases in between. Germline V gene data show CDR1 as SGHRS and CDR2 as YFSETQ. The CDR3 protein is CASSLLNYGYTF. The CDR3 bases are TGCGCCAGCAGCTTGTTAAACTATGGCTACACCTTC.

The chain joins TRBV18 to TRBJ1-2; D not resolved. Between the trimmed V and J ends, which lost 4 bases and 8 bases, there was a span of 14 bases. Germline CDR1 and CDR2: KGHSH and LQKENI. The CDR3 runs 13 residues. The CDR3 region has the DNA TGTGCCAGCTCACTCCAGGTGGGCGTCGGCTACACCTTC. Amino acids: CASSLQVGVGYTF.

The chain recombines TRBV28 with TRBJ2-1, with a weak D call TRBD1 (6 bases). Germline V lookup: CDR1 MDHEN, CDR2 SYDVKM. The CDR3 spans 16 residues. The germline V and J ends were trimmed by 0 bases and 0 bases, with 9 bases remaining between them. The CDR3 loop reads CASSLWQGSSYNEQFF. The CDR3, as DNA: TGTGCCAGCAGTTTATGGCAGGGGAGCTCCTACAATGAGCAGTTCTTC.